This T cell receptor (beta chain) stems from a study of blood T cell repertoires in COVID-19. Clones were read by immunoSEQ multiplex PCR, and TCRdb kept only the in-frame ones, dropping some. The table lists 200,000 to 300,000 clones, approximately 86% of them singletons, with approximately 2% in the top ten. Trimming removed 4 bases at V and 4 bases at J, with 17 bases between. This CDR3 has 15 amino acids. Per germline, CDR1 SEHNR and CDR2 FQNEAQ (reference sequence). Sequencing used peripheral blood. This clonotype was obtained from a young man with active or convalescent COVID-19. The J gene is TRBJ2-7, the V gene TRBV7-9; possibly TRBD2 for D (5 bases). CDR3 region: CASSSVGLAQYEQYF. In nucleotides, the CDR3 is TGTGCCAGCAGCTCCGTCGGCCTAGCACAATACGAGCAGTACTTC.